This T cell receptor (beta chain) is drawn from a study of vaccination and CD4 T cells after COVID-19. Notes on this clonotype: Its cognate antigen is unknown.

An Oncomine TCR Beta short-read assay was used to sequence the DNA from cultured CD4+ T cells. CD4+ T cells were cultured, and genomic DNA was extracted from them. TCRdb re-analysed the PCR reads in MiXCR, keeping a single row per CDR3 protein. The table has 10,000 to 13,000 distinct CDR3 sequences, around 59% seen once; the top ten hold about 10%. The treatment here: approximately nine-day PBMC culture with coronavirus spike peptide pools or control peptides (ViraFEST assay). The TCR was taken from a human donor who had recovered from COVID-19. Material: CD4+ T cells from blood, cultured in vitro.

In DNA form, the CDR3 reads TGTGCCAGCAGCCGTTTTGATCCGACAGATACGCAGTATTTT. Encoded protein: CASSRFDPTDTQYF. The chain combines TRBV5-4 with TRBJ2-3; no clear D gene. Trimming cost V 4 bases and J 3 bases, with 12 bases left between them. The CDR3 sequence is 14 residues long. CDR1 SGHNT and CDR2 YYREEE come from the germline V gene (reference sequence).